This entry is about one TCR beta chain. Its antigen is unknown. The data are from a study of cytomegalovirus exposure and HLA in healthy donors. Whole-study context: From donors who were HLA-typed, an early data release held 80 million to 85 million unique TCRs.

The CDR3 extends over 15 amino acids. Germline V gene sequence: CDR1 SGHRS, CDR2 YFSETQ. The germline V and J ends were trimmed by 4 bases and 2 bases, with 14 bases remaining between them. With 60 Vbeta and 13 Jbeta primers, the PCR was carried out. Measured with immunoSEQ multiplex PCR; TCRdb has only the in-frame clones, and not every one. This sample has 100,000 to 150,000 clones, with about 85% found just once. The study, taken as a whole, reports: Available immune exposure information covered CMV serostatus only. Most TCRs appeared rarely, but some public TCRs recurred in many donors. It is likely that the observed cluster of highly shared sequence variants was a sequencing artifact.

The sample was PBMCs. This clonotype originated in a boy under 18 in good health and CMV-seronegative. V is TRBV5-1 and J is TRBJ2-3; D possibly corresponds to TRBD2 (6 bases). In DNA, the CDR3 is TGCGCCAGCAGCCGCGGCGGGGCCTACACAGATACGCAGTATTTT. It translates to CASSRGGAYTDTQYF.